A selection of T cell receptor beta chains follows, all from one sample in a study of cytomegalovirus exposure and HLA in healthy donors. Produced via immunoSEQ multiplex PCR; TCRdb's table is partial and in-frame only. The table lists roughly 150,000 clones, 85% of them singletons. The material sequenced was PBMCs. These TCRs come from a boy aged 2 to 10 in good health and CMV-seronegative. Both conserved end residues are part of each CDR3.

cdr3_length v_call cdr3_aa
14 TRBV14 CASSQWDRADEQFF
16 TRBV30 CAWTRDKVSSGNTIYF
16 TRBV15 CATSRDLIDSNQPQHF
15 TRBV30 CAWSLGGGYQETQYF
16 TRBV27 CASRNNGLSADYGYTF
16 TRBV5-5 CASSLGEGSKIYEQYF
15 TRBV4-1 CASSQGTGQPEKLFF
16 TRBV4-1 CASSQGWGEGNTEAFF
15 TRBV28 CASSLPLSGANVLTF
13 TRBV14 CASRAGGQETQYF
13 TRBV6-5 CASRKQGGTEAFF
18 TRBV6-1 CASSEAARTGSLTDTQYF
16 TRBV7-7 CASSPGEGRKQETQYF
14 TRBV6-1 CASRPTGVNTEAFF
13 TRBV28 CASYQPSGNTIYF
15 TRBV15 CATSRDPGVLYGYTF
16 TRBV27 CASSLIIRTTIYEQYF
14 TRBV30 CAWSGGQGANEQYF
19 TRBV18 CASSSAQAPSSSGNTEAFF
13 TRBV10-3 CAISPSGPDEQYF
13 TRBV14 CASSQGQPSPLHF
14 TRBV5-1 CASSLDGGIYGYTF
15 TRBV27 CASNLGRGGTDTQYF
18 TRBV5-4 CASSLGSSGRSGTDTQYF
15 TRBV27 CTSSSPTGTYTEAFF
15 TRBV28 CASSYLQGSGNTIYF
15 TRBV6-5 CASSQTGTGTDTQYF
13 TRBV28 CASSLYPGGELFF
16 TRBV4-1 CASSQEGQGGGLGYTF
16 TRBV5-1 CASSPGGTHMNTEAFF
12 TRBV28 CASSLSGYGYTF
15 TRBV15 CATSRDLYSQETQYF
14 TRBV2 CASSGGTGNYGYTF
16 TRBV4-1 CASSQPGTGPKNIQYF
12 TRBV28 CAVQGVDTEAFF
13 TRBV30 CAWAGTGSSPLHF